This T cell receptor (beta chain) was sequenced in a study of blood T cell repertoires in COVID-19. The CDR3 contains 14 residues. Germline CDR1 reads LNHDA; CDR2 reads SQIVND (reference sequence). V shed 2 bases and J shed 3 bases, with 8 bases lying between them. Here immunoSEQ multiplex PCR was the method, and the copy in TCRdb shows in-frame clones only, minus some. The sample yields around 210,000 clones, approximately 85% seen once. The TCR originated in a man aged 50 or older with COVID-19, enrolled during active disease. The chain uses TRBV19 and TRBJ2-1; TRBD1 might be the D (5 bases). Sequencing used peripheral blood. CDR3 in amino acids: CASSIQGGYNEQFF. Here the CDR3 DNA reads TGTGCCAGTAGTATACAGGGCGGCTACAATGAGCAGTTCTTC.